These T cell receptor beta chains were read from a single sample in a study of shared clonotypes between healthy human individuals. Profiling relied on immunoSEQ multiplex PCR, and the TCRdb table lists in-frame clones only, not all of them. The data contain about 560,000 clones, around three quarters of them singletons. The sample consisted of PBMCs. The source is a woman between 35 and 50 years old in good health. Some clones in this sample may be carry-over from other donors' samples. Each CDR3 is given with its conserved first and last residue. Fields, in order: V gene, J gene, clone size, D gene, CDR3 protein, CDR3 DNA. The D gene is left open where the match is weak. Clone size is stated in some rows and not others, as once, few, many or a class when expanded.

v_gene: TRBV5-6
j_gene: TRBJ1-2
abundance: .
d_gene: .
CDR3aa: CASSFGVGASYGYTF
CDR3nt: TGTGCCAGCAGCTTTGGGGTAGGCGCGAGCTATGGCTACACCTTC

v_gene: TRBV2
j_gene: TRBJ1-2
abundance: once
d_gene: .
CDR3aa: CASSEQSQGYGYTF
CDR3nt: TGTGCCAGCAGTGAGCAGTCCCAGGGCTATGGCTACACCTTC

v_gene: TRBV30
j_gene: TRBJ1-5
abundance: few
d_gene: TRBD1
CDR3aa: CAWSVGAGGAPQHF
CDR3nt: TGTGCCTGGAGTGTAGGGGCAGGGGGAGCGCCCCAGCATTTT

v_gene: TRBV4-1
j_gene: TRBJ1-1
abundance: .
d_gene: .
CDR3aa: CASSQATENTEAFF
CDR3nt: TGCGCCAGCAGCCAAGCGACAGAGAACACTGAAGCTTTCTTT

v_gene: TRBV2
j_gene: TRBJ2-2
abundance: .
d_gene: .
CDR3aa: CASSRSTGTGELFF
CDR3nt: TGTGCCAGCAGTCGTTCGACAGGCACCGGGGAGCTGTTTTTT

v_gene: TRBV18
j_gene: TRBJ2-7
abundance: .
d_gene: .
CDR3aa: CASSPEAGLLEQYF
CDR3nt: TGTGCCAGCTCACCAGAGGCTGGACTCCTCGAGCAGTACTTC

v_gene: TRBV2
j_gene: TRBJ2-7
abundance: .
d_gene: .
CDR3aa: CASSEATGYEQYF
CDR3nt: TGTGCCAGCAGTGAAGCAACAGGCTACGAGCAGTACTTC

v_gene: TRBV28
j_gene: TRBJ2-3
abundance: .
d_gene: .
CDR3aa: CASRKGGGGGDTQYF
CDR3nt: TGTGCCAGCCGCAAGGGGGGCGGGGGTGGAGATACGCAGTATTTT

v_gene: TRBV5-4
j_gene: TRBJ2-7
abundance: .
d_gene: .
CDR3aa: CASSLGQANYEQYF
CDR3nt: TGTGCCAGCAGCTTGGGCCAGGCCAACTACGAGCAGTACTTC

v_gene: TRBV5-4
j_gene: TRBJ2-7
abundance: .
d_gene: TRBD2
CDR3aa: CASSRVAGGPTEQYF
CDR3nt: TGTGCCAGCAGCAGGGTGGCGGGAGGGCCGACGGAGCAGTACTTC

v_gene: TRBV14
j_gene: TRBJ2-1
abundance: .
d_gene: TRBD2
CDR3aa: CASSSLAGAGNEQFF
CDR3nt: TGTGCCAGCAGCTCGCTAGCGGGGGCGGGGAATGAGCAGTTCTTC

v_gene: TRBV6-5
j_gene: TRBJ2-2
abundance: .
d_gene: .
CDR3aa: CASSYSLSGELFF
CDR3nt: TGTGCCAGCAGTTACTCCCTTTCCGGGGAGCTGTTTTTT

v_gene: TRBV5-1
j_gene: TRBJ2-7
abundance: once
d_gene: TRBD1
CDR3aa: CASSITRQGRADEQYF
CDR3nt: TGCGCCAGCAGCATCACTCGACAGGGTCGGGCGGACGAGCAGTACTTC

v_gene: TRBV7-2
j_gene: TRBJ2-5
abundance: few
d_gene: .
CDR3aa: CASRTTGSSGETQYF
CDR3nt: TGTGCCAGCAGGACCACAGGGTCCTCCGGGGAGACCCAGTACTTC

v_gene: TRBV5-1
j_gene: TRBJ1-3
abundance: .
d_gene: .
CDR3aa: CASSLEDRGASGNTIYF
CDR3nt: TGCGCCAGCAGCTTGGAGGACCGGGGCGCCTCTGGAAACACCATATATTTT

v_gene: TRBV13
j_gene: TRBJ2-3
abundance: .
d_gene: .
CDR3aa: CASTRGTRRRDTQYF
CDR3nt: TGTGCCAGCACTCGGGGTACGAGGAGGCGGGATACGCAGTATTTT

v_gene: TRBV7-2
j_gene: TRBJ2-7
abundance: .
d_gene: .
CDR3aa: CASSLVHRDEQYF
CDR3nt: TGTGCCAGCAGCTTGGTCCACAGGGACGAGCAGTACTTC

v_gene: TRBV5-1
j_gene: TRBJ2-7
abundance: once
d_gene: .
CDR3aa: CASSLGLDPWDEQYF
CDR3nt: TGCGCCAGCAGCTTGGGACTAGACCCCTGGGACGAGCAGTACTTC

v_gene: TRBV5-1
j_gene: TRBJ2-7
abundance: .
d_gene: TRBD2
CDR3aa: CASSLGGSGTYEQYF
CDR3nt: TGCGCCAGCAGCTTGGGGGGTAGCGGGACCTACGAGCAGTACTTC

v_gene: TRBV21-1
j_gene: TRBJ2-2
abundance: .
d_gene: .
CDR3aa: CASSPRTGPGELFF
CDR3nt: TGTGCCAGCAGCCCACGGACAGGGCCCGGGGAGCTGTTTTTT

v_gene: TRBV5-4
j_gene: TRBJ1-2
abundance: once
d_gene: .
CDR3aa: CASSLGGANYGYTF
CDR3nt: TGTGCCAGCAGCTTGGGAGGGGCTAACTATGGCTACACCTTC

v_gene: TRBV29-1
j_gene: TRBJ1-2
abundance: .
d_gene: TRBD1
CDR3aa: CSSSTRGRGGYTF
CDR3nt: TGCAGCAGCAGCACCAGGGGGCGCGGTGGCTACACCTTC

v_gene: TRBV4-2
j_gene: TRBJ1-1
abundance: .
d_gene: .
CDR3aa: CASSQEDTDTEAFF
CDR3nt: TGTGCCAGCAGCCAAGAAGACACAGACACTGAAGCTTTCTTT

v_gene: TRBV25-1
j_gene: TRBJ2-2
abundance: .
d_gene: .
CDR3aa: CASSEAGRQRPGELFF
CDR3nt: TGTGCCAGCAGTGAAGCCGGCCGACAGCGCCCCGGGGAGCTGTTTTTT

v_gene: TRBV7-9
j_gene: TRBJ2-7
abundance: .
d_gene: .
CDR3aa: CASSLVGGAQSYEQYF
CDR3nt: TGTGCCAGCAGCTTAGTTGGAGGGGCGCAATCCTACGAGCAGTACTTC

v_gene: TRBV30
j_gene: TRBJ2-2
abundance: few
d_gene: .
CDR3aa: CAWSPPDRNTGELFF
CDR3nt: TGTGCCTGGAGTCCCCCGGACAGGAACACCGGGGAGCTGTTTTTT

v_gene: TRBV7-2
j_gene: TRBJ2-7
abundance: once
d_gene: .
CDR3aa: CASKGGMGYEQYF
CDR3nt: TGTGCCAGCAAGGGGGGAATGGGCTACGAGCAGTACTTC